The 20 T cell receptor beta chains presented below share a single source sample, sequenced in a study of T cell responses to AZD1222 COVID-19 vaccine. Only in-frame clones appear in the TCRdb table, and some are missing; sequencing was by immunoSEQ multiplex PCR. This table holds about 110,000 clones, about 85% found once. Sequences were derived from peripheral blood, sampled 28 days after the second AZD1222 dose. The receptors originated from an adult who received the AZD1222 COVID-19 vaccine.

The genes are TRBV19 and TRBJ2-3, with TRBD2 as a possible D gene (6 bases). CDR1 is LNHDA, CDR2 SQIVND, per germline (reference sequence). V was shortened by 7 bases and J by 0 bases, with 17 bases between the two germline ends. The CDR3 totals 16 residues. The CDR3 nucleotides are TGTGCCAGTAAGGACGGGAGAGCCTCTAGCACAGATACGCAGTATTTT. Encoded protein: CASKDGRASSTDTQYF.

The V gene is TRBV3-1 (or the pseudogene TRBV3-2), the J gene TRBJ2-5, with 8 bases fitting TRBD2. The V gene end was trimmed by 6 bases and the J gene end by 1 base; junction bases not matched to a gene: 4. The CDR3 is made up of 14 amino acids. Germline values: CDR1 LGHDT, CDR2 YNNKEL (reference sequence). CDR3 region: CASRPSGSQETQYF. Here the CDR3 DNA reads TGTGCCAGCAGACCAAGCGGGAGCCAAGAGACCCAGTACTTC.

V usage is TRBV25-1 and J usage is TRBJ1-2, with 9 bases lining up with TRBD1. Germline assignment: CDR1 MGHDK and CDR2 SYGVNS. Trimming cost V 8 bases and J 2 bases; bases outside gene matches: 6. The CDR3 spans 14 residues. Here the CDR3 reads CASRGTGTNYGYTF. The CDR3 DNA sequence: TGTGCCAGCCGGGGGACAGGGACCAACTATGGCTACACCTTC.

This clone is a singleton in its sample. The rearrangement uses TRBV3-1 (or the pseudogene TRBV3-2) and TRBJ1-3; 7 nucleotides align to TRBD1. V shed 4 bases and J 5 bases; nucleotides not matched to a gene: 11. The CDR3 is made up of 16 amino acids. From germline, CDR1 is LGHDT and CDR2 YNNKEL (reference sequence). The CDR3 DNA is TGTGCCAGCAGCCCCTACACAGGGGCGGTTAGAAACACCATATATTTT. It encodes CASSPYTGAVRNTIYF.

This clone was observed a single time. This chain connects TRBV9 to TRBJ1-6, with D uncertain. Germline V gene sequence: CDR1 SGDLS, CDR2 YYNGEE. This CDR3 has 13 residues. With 6 bases removed from V and 9 bases from J, the gap between germline ends came to 13 bases. The CDR3: CASTGVVGSPLHF. CDR3 coding DNA: TGTGCCAGCACCGGGGTAGTAGGTTCACCCCTCCACTTT.

CDR3 in amino acids: CASSFREPRAAQYF. CDR3 DNA sequence: TGTGCCAGCAGCTTCAGGGAGCCCCGGGCAGCGCAGTACTTC. This chain uses TRBV7-2 with TRBJ2-7; D is tentatively TRBD1 or TRBD2 (5 bases each). The V gene lost 3 bases and the J gene lost 9 bases, with 18 bases spanning the gap. This CDR3 has 14 amino acids. In germline, CDR1 is SGHTA, CDR2 FQGNSA.

There are a few counts of this clone. The V call is TRBV3-1 (or the pseudogene TRBV3-2), the J call TRBJ2-7; no clear D gene. This CDR3 is 16 amino acids long. The germline V gene encodes CDR1 LGHDT and CDR2 YNNKEL (reference sequence). Deletions cut 0 bases from V and 2 bases from J, with 14 bases between. CDR3 sequence: CASSQDLGDLTYEQYF. CDR3 nucleotide sequence: TGTGCCAGCAGCCAAGATTTAGGAGACCTGACCTACGAGCAGTACTTC.

The chain carries TRBV9 and TRBJ1-2, with a tentative D call TRBD1 (5 bases). Germline loops: CDR1 SGDLS, CDR2 YYNGEE. Between the trimmed V and J ends, which lost 6 bases and 2 bases, there was a span of 14 bases. The length of the CDR3 is 14 residues. CDR3 sequence reads: CASTPATENYGYTF. DNA for the CDR3: TGTGCCAGCACCCCCGCGACAGAAAACTATGGCTACACCTTC.

The chain carries TRBV14 and TRBJ2-7; no definite D call. Trimming removed 0 bases from V and 2 bases from J, with 11 bases in between. Germline V CDR1 and CDR2: SGHDN, FVKESK. The CDR3 is 15 amino acids. CDR3 coding DNA: TGTGCCAGCAGCCAAGAGTCTGGCGGAGCCTACGAGCAGTACTTC. This codes for CASSQESGGAYEQYF.

The chain couples TRBV10-3 to TRBJ1-1; D gene ambiguous. The germline V gene encodes CDR1 ENHRY and CDR2 SYGVKD. Between the trimmed V and J ends, which lost 9 bases and 5 bases, there was a span of 13 bases. This CDR3 region has 12 residues. CDR3 amino acids: CAMADGPTEAFF. The CDR3 nucleotides read TGTGCCATGGCTGACGGCCCAACTGAAGCTTTCTTT.

This chain joins TRBV6-1 and TRBJ2-7, with D possibly TRBD1 on 6 matching bases. In germline, CDR1 is MNHNS, CDR2 SASEGT. The CDR3 contains 15 residues. Trimming took off 2 bases at V and 3 bases at J, with 14 bases between the two ends. CDR3 sequence (DNA): TGTGCCAGCAGTGAATACGACGGACAGAACTACGAGCAGTACTTC. Protein: CASSEYDGQNYEQYF.

The chain joins TRBV9 to TRBJ2-7, with D hard to call. V was trimmed by 0 bases and J by 6 bases, leaving 10 bases between them. This CDR3 spans 13 amino acids. Germline V gene lookup returns CDR1 SGDLS and CDR2 YYNGEE. The CDR3 DNA is TGTGCCAGCAGCGTAGTACCGGACGGCGAGCAGTACTTC. Translating gives CASSVVPDGEQYF.

The chain joins TRBV4-3 to TRBJ2-1; 14 bases align to TRBD2. The germline CDR1 and CDR2 sequences are LGHNA and YSLEER. The CDR3 is 14 amino acids. Trimming cost V 3 bases and J 8 bases; bases outside gene matches: 0. CDR3 sequence: CASSQTSGGDEQFF. The CDR3 coding sequence is TGCGCCAGCAGCCAGACTAGCGGGGGGGATGAGCAGTTCTTC.

V is TRBV7-3 and J is TRBJ2-2; D might be TRBD1 or TRBD2, each matching 5 bases. Germline V gene data show CDR1 as SGHTA and CDR2 as FQGTGA. This CDR3 has 15 amino acids. Deletions cut 5 bases from V and 6 bases from J, with 16 bases between. The CDR3, as DNA: TGTGCCAGCAGCAAGGACCGGGGCGGGTCCGGGGAGCTGTTTTTT. Translated: CASSKDRGGSGELFF.

The CDR3 sequence: CASRPGTGGKRYGYTF. The CDR3 nucleotides read TGTGCCAGCAGACCCGGGACAGGGGGCAAGAGGTATGGCTACACCTTC. The J gene is TRBJ1-2, the V gene TRBV28; TRBD1 aligns across 12 bases. Germline V gene sequence: CDR1 MDHEN, CDR2 SYDVKM. The CDR3 is made up of 16 amino acids. J lost 5 bases, V lost 6 bases, and 10 bases had no gene match.

This sequence joins TRBV3-1 (or the pseudogene TRBV3-2) and TRBJ1-1; D not resolved. Germline CDR1 and CDR2: LGHDT and YNNKEL (reference sequence). This CDR3 is 13 amino acids long. V was trimmed by 3 bases and J by 5 bases, leaving 10 bases between them. DNA of the CDR3: TGTGCCAGCAGCCATAACGGTCGGACTGAAGCTTTCTTT. Translated, it gives CASSHNGRTEAFF.

The V gene is TRBV5-1, the J gene TRBJ2-3, with 9 bases fitting TRBD2. The V segment lost 7 bases and the J segment 1 base; nucleotides outside the gene matches: 7. The CDR3 contains 15 residues. Germline V CDR1 and CDR2: SGHRS, YFSETQ. The CDR3 reads CASRLAGRGTDTQYF. Written as DNA, the CDR3 is TGCGCCAGCCGTCTAGCGGGGAGGGGCACAGATACGCAGTATTTT.

The chain couples TRBV29-1 to TRBJ2-1; unclear D gene. Trimming cost V 0 bases and J 4 bases, with 16 bases left between them. Germline V lookup: CDR1 SQVTM, CDR2 ANQGSEA. CDR3 length equals 16 residues. CDR3 residues: CSVEDQERQTYNEQFF. The CDR3 coding sequence is TGCAGCGTTGAAGATCAGGAGAGGCAGACGTACAATGAGCAGTTCTTC.

CDR3 coding DNA: TGTGCCAGCAGCTTAGATCCAGGGGCTGAAGCTTTCTTT. This encodes CASSLDPGAEAFF. The chain carries TRBV13 and TRBJ1-1, with D tentatively TRBD1 (6 bases). This CDR3 contains 13 residues. Per germline, CDR1 PRHDT and CDR2 FYEKMQ (reference sequence). V was clipped by 1 base and J by 6 bases, with 9 bases between them.

V usage is TRBV7-8 and J usage is TRBJ1-2, with D hard to call. V dropped 2 bases and J dropped 3 bases, with 7 bases sitting between them. The CDR3 is made up of 13 amino acids. From germline, CDR1 is SGHVS and CDR2 FQNEAQ. CDR3 amino acids: CASSLNRDYGYTF. CDR3 sequence (DNA): TGTGCCAGCAGCTTAAACCGAGACTATGGCTACACCTTC.